This T cell receptor beta chain came from a study of shared clonotypes between healthy human individuals. Study observations and caveats: The researchers took only blood, and tissue repertoires probably look different. Richness estimates generally favored naive over memory subsets.

Only CD45RO-negative cells positively selected for CCR7 counted as naive CD8 cells, so terminally differentiated effector memory CD45RA+ cells were excluded. Note on this clone: What it binds is not known.

Sequencing was performed with immunoSEQ multiplex PCR; in TCRdb, only in-frame clones are kept and a portion is missing. The table has under 700,000 clones, 85% to 95% seen once. The sequence was collected from a woman aged 25 to 39 in good health. Sequenced sample: naive CD8+ T cells sorted from blood.

CDR3: CASHDGEKLFF. The CDR3 DNA sequence: TGTGCCAGCCACGACGGGGAAAAACTGTTTTTT. The chain is built from TRBV27 and TRBJ1-4, with no clear D. The CDR3 contains 11 residues. Trimming stripped 8 bases from V and 8 bases from J, with 9 bases between. Germline-derived CDR1 and CDR2 are MNHEY and SMNVEV (reference sequence).